Sequencing of this T cell receptor (beta chain) was carried out in a study of beta chain features in type 1 diabetes. Study in general: Patients and healthy donors were similar in age, gender and cell yields. Study-level results: People with Type 1 diabetes carried modestly yet significantly shorter TCRB CDR3s in all four CD4+ subsets. Naive, central memory and Treg TCRB repertoires seemed to resemble each other more closely in patients than they did in healthy donors.

Since all of the isolated RNA was reverse transcribed, expressed TCRB transcripts were what got sequenced. The data were produced by immunoSEQ multiplex PCR, yet TCRdb's version contains in-frame clones alone and is incomplete. The repertoire holds some 360,000 clones, with over 8.5% as singletons. Germline V lookup: CDR1 SNHLY, CDR2 FYNNEI. V gave up 4 bases and J gave up 4 bases, with 10 bases separating them. This CDR3 has 14 residues. There are a few counts of this clone. The antigen remains unidentified. Purity of each sorted population was above 95%. J is TRBJ1-4 and V is TRBV2; maybe TRBD1 (6 bases). Sample: central memory CD4+ T cells from blood. This clonotype was obtained from a man aged 30-40 years with type 1 diabetes. The CDR3 DNA reads TGTGCCAGCAGTGCAGGGGATTATAATGAAAAACTGTTTTTT. Protein: CASSAGDYNEKLFF.